A selection of T cell receptor beta chains follows, all from one sample in a study of identical twins. One entry per CDR3 protein results from TCRdb running MiXCR on the 5' RACE reads. The table shows approximately 500,000 distinct CDR3 sequences, with roughly 24% occurring only once. In addition, the sample was reused for a study of T cells expressing NK-cell markers.

The sample taken for sequencing was CD4+ T cells sorted from blood. Receptors were obtained from a woman younger than 30 in good health. CDR3s include the opening cysteine and the closing phenylalanine or tryptophan. The D gene is left open where the match is weak. Rows may omit the clone size; those that give it use once, few, many or a size class.

TGCAGTGCACGGAAACCGGGGGCCTACGAGCAGTACTTC	CSARKPGAYEQYF	few	-	TRBV20-1	TRBJ2-7
TGTGCCAGCTCGCAAGGTGGGACTAGCGAATATGAGCAGTTCTTC	CASSQGGTSEYEQFF	many	TRBD2	TRBV6-1	TRBJ2-1
TGCAGTGCTACACCGGGCCGAGAGACCCAGTACTTC	CSATPGRETQYF	few	-	TRBV20-1	TRBJ2-5
TGTGCCACCAGTGATACCCCCGGTACTAGCGGGTCCTACAATGAGCAGTTCTTC	CATSDTPGTSGSYNEQFF	few	TRBD2	TRBV24-1	TRBJ2-1
TGTGCCACCAGCAGAGATCTCGCAGGGGGCACAGATACGCAGTATTTT	CATSRDLAGGTDTQYF	-	-	TRBV15	TRBJ2-3
TGCAGTGCTAGCTCGGGGCGGGATAGCACCGGGGAGCTGTTTTTT	CSASSGRDSTGELFF	-	-	TRBV20-1	TRBJ2-2
TGTGCCAGCAGTTCCCAGACTAGATTATCCGAGCAGTACTTC	CASSSQTRLSEQYF	few	-	TRBV12-3/TRBV12-4	TRBJ2-7
TGTGCCAGCAGCCAGGGCCGGCTGATGAACACTGAAGCTTTCTTT	CASSQGRLMNTEAFF	few	-	TRBV7-8	TRBJ1-1
TGTGCCAGCAGCTCCCCCCTCCGTGAGCGCTACGAGCAGTACTTC	CASSSPLRERYEQYF	few	-	TRBV11-3	TRBJ2-7
TGTGCCAGGGGGTCCCGTACTAGCACAGATACGCAGTATTTT	CARGSRTSTDTQYF	few	-	TRBV27	TRBJ2-3
TGCGCCAGCAGCCTCCTACATGGGGAGACCCAGTACTTC	CASSLLHGETQYF	few	-	TRBV5-1	TRBJ2-5
TGCAGTGCTAGAGTCGGCGGGGGGTCCGCGGATACGCAGTATTTT	CSARVGGGSADTQYF	-	TRBD2	TRBV20-1	TRBJ2-3
TGTGCCAGTAGTAAAGAGCGCACAGATACGCAGTATTTT	CASSKERTDTQYF	-	-	TRBV19	TRBJ2-3
TGCGCCAGCAGTGAGCCTAATGAGCAGTTCTTC	CASSEPNEQFF	many	-	TRBV10-2	TRBJ2-1
TGTGCCAGCATCCCCAACAACAGGGAGAGAAACACCATATATTTT	CASIPNNRERNTIYF	few	-	TRBV7-8	TRBJ1-3
TGCAGCGTGGAACGCCGGGACGACGAGCAGTTCTTC	CSVERRDDEQFF	-	-	TRBV29-1	TRBJ2-1
TGTGCCAGCTCACCACCCGGACTAGCGGGAGGGCCGGGTGAGCAGTTCTTC	CASSPPGLAGGPGEQFF	-	TRBD2	TRBV18	TRBJ2-1
TGTGCCACCAGCAGACCCTCTCAGGCCAAGGATGAAGCTTTCTTT	CATSRPSQAKDEAFF	-	-	TRBV15	TRBJ1-1
TGTGCCAGCAGCTGGGACAGGGGGGAGGCCTACGAGCAGTACTTC	CASSWDRGEAYEQYF	-	TRBD1	TRBV11-2	TRBJ2-7
TGTGCCAGCAAGCCAGGCGCCACAGATACGCAGTATTTT	CASKPGATDTQYF	-	-	TRBV28	TRBJ2-3
TGTGCCAGCAGCTATGGGACAGGGTTGCGGAACACCATATATTTT	CASSYGTGLRNTIYF	many	TRBD1	TRBV7-8	TRBJ1-3
TGTGCCAGCAGCTTACAGGGGGCTGTGAATGAGCAGTACTTC	CASSLQGAVNEQYF	few	TRBD1	TRBV7-9	TRBJ2-7
TGCGCCAGCAGCTTACCGATTAGTGCAGGGACCGGGGAGCTGTTTTTT	CASSLPISAGTGELFF	few	-	TRBV5-1	TRBJ2-2
TGCGCCAGCAGCCAAGATTGGGGGAGAACCTACGAGCAGTACTTC	CASSQDWGRTYEQYF	-	-	TRBV4-3	TRBJ2-7
TGTGCCAGCAGGAAGAAGTCCTACGAGCAGTACTTC	CASRKKSYEQYF	few	-	TRBV12-3/TRBV12-4	TRBJ2-7
TGTGCCATCAGTGGCGGGGGGGACGAGCAGTACTTC	CAISGGGDEQYF	-	TRBD2	TRBV10-3	TRBJ2-7
TGTGCCTGGAGTGGAGGGACAGGGAGGGTTCCAACCGGGGAGCTGTTTTTT	CAWSGGTGRVPTGELFF	few	TRBD1	TRBV30	TRBJ2-2
TGTGCCAGCAGTTCCGGTGACAGGGAGGCCTACGAGCAGTACTTC	CASSSGDREAYEQYF	-	-	TRBV12-3/TRBV12-4	TRBJ2-7
TGTGCCAGCAGGCGGATGAGAACTGAAGCTTTCTTT	CASRRMRTEAFF	few	-	TRBV12-3/TRBV12-4	TRBJ1-1
TGCAGTGCTCCTCAATCGGGGCTGGGTGAAAAACTGTTTTTT	CSAPQSGLGEKLFF	-	-	TRBV20-1	TRBJ1-4
TGTGCCAGCAGCTCCCCTGGACCGAGCTCTGGGGCCAACGTCCTGACTTTC	CASSSPGPSSGANVLTF	-	-	TRBV2	TRBJ2-6
TGCAGTGCTAGACAGGGGCTCTACAATGAGCAGTTCTTC	CSARQGLYNEQFF	few	-	TRBV20-1	TRBJ2-1
TGTGCCAGCAAAGAGCGGGGGGGCGAGCAGTACTTC	CASKERGGEQYF	-	TRBD2	TRBV2	TRBJ2-7
TGTGCCAGCAGTTTAGACAGGTTCTCCTCCGGGGAGCTGTTTTTT	CASSLDRFSSGELFF	-	-	TRBV12-3/TRBV12-4	TRBJ2-2
TGTGCCAGCAGTTACCCCAGGACAGGGAGCACCGGGGAGCTGTTTTTT	CASSYPRTGSTGELFF	few	TRBD1	TRBV6-5	TRBJ2-2
TGTGCCAGCAGTTACTCGGGCAGGGCAAACTACAATGAGCAGTTCTTC	CASSYSGRANYNEQFF	-	-	TRBV6-5	TRBJ2-1
TGTGCCAGCAGCTTTCGCCAGATCACAGATACGCAGTATTTT	CASSFRQITDTQYF	-	-	TRBV7-2	TRBJ2-3
TGTGCCAGCAGCCTTATGGGAGCACCGTTGGAAGAGCAGTACTTC	CASSLMGAPLEEQYF	few	-	TRBV7-9	TRBJ2-7
TGTGCCAGCAGCCGAGGGACTAGGAGAGAGACCCAGTACTTC	CASSRGTRRETQYF	-	TRBD2	TRBV6-1	TRBJ2-5
TGTGCCAGCAGCTTCAGCGGGAGTAGAGGGGAGCTGTTTTTT	CASSFSGSRGELFF	few	TRBD2	TRBV7-9	TRBJ2-2
TGTGCCAGCAGCCAGCGACGTGTCGAGCAGTACTTC	CASSQRRVEQYF	-	-	TRBV6-2/TRBV6-3	TRBJ2-7
TGCAGTGCTAGACTTACAGGGGAAGAGACCCAGTACTTC	CSARLTGEETQYF	-	TRBD1	TRBV20-1	TRBJ2-5
TGTGCCAGCAGCGGGACAGGTTCAACTAGTTTGGGCGAGCAGTACTTC	CASSGTGSTSLGEQYF	few	TRBD1	TRBV14	TRBJ2-7
TGTGCCAGCAGTTGGACAGGGGGAGACGATGAGCAGTTCTTC	CASSWTGGDDEQFF	-	TRBD1	TRBV12-3/TRBV12-4	TRBJ2-1
TGTGCCAGCAGATCGCGGGAGATCGGGGAGCTGTTTTTT	CASRSREIGELFF	few	TRBD2	TRBV12-3/TRBV12-4	TRBJ2-2
TGCAGTGCGAAACAGGGGGCGCGGGGCACTGAAGCTTTCTTT	CSAKQGARGTEAFF	-	TRBD1	TRBV20-1	TRBJ1-1
TGTGCCTGGAGTGTACGTTTGGAGCAGTACTTC	CAWSVRLEQYF	few	-	TRBV30	TRBJ2-7
TGCAGTGCTCGTACTCCGGGACAGGGGAACACTGAAGCTTTCTTT	CSARTPGQGNTEAFF	few	TRBD1	TRBV20-1	TRBJ1-1
TGTGCCAGCAACCGAGGGAGGACAGGGAAAGAGACCCAGTACTTC	CASNRGRTGKETQYF	-	TRBD1	TRBV12-3/TRBV12-4	TRBJ2-5
TGTGCCAGTAGTGACCCCCACTTCAACACAGATACGCAGTATTTT	CASSDPHFNTDTQYF	few	-	TRBV19	TRBJ2-3
TGTGCCACTAGCCGTGTCACAGGGTCCCCCTACGAGCAGTACTTC	CATSRVTGSPYEQYF	few	-	TRBV19	TRBJ2-7
TGCGCCAGCAGTGGTCAACCGGGACGAAACAATGAGCAGTTCTTC	CASSGQPGRNNEQFF	-	-	TRBV5-1	TRBJ2-1
TGCGCCAGCAGCCCGCTGTCCCGGGACATGCTCGTTAACTATGGCTACACCTTC	CASSPLSRDMLVNYGYTF	few	-	TRBV5-1	TRBJ1-2
TGCAAGTATAGCGGGGGGGCAGATACGCAGTATTTT	CKYSGGADTQYF	-	TRBD2	TRBV20-1	TRBJ2-3
TGCGCCAGCAGCCCTACCGGGACAGGGGCTGGCTACACCTTC	CASSPTGTGAGYTF	few	TRBD1	TRBV5-1	TRBJ1-2